The clone carrying this T cell receptor beta chain was seen only a few times. Its antigen is not identified. The sample is drawn from a study of cytomegalovirus exposure and HLA in healthy donors. Overall study results and limits: Later on, a genetic analysis was performed. It linked a missense variant in DCLRE1C with V- and J-gene trimming of TCR beta.

The CDR3 is 14 residues long. V was pared by 6 bases and J by 8 bases, with 18 bases between. Per the germline V gene, CDR1 is SGHNT and CDR2 is YYREEE (reference sequence). This PCR relied on a set of 60 Vbeta primers and 13 Jbeta primers. Original handling: In a later analysis, the count reached 76 million or so unique TCR beta chains, with 8.5 million to 14 million shared. The data were produced by immunoSEQ multiplex PCR, yet TCRdb's version contains in-frame clones alone and is incomplete. Clone size and V and J calls were adopted from that table, with D and trimming inferred from the DNA. This sample yields more than 150,000 clones, of which approximately 80% are seen a single time; approximately 1.3% belongs to the top ten.

Sequenced: PBMCs. This rearrangement joins TRBV5-4 to TRBJ2-1; tentatively, D is TRBD2 (6 bases). The sequence was obtained from a girl aged 5-17 years in good health and CMV-seropositive. CDR3 in amino acids: CASTTTSQGDEQFF. In nucleotides, the CDR3 is TGTGCCAGCACCACGACTAGTCAAGGCGATGAGCAGTTCTTC. The full variable domain, with the rest looked up from reference TRBV5-4 and TRBJ2-1, is ETGVTQSPTHLIKTRGQQVTLRCSSQSGHNTVSWYQQALGQGPQFIFQYYREEENGRGNFPPRFSGLQFPNYSSELNVNALELDDSALYLCASTTTSQGDEQFFGPGTRLTVL.